These 5 T cell receptor beta chains were all obtained from the same sample, sequenced in a study of cytomegalovirus exposure and HLA in healthy donors. PCR was performed using 60 Vbeta and 13 Jbeta primers. Data came from immunoSEQ multiplex PCR; TCRdb stores just in-frame clones and leaves some out. The data contain about 130,000 clones, 76% of them singletons. Sequencing was performed on PBMCs. All receptors derive from a man aged 35-49 years in good health and CMV-seronegative.

Note on this clone: Other nucleotide sequences in the sample specify the same CDR3. The chain recombines TRBV9 with TRBJ2-3; a possible D gene is TRBD2 (6 bases). CDR3 size: 14 residues. Trimming took off 3 bases at V and 2 bases at J, with 10 bases between the two ends. Germline loops: CDR1 SGDLS, CDR2 YYNGEE. The DNA for the CDR3 is TGTGCCAGCAGCGCGGGACTTATCACAGATACGCAGTATTTT. It is translated as CASSAGLITDTQYF.

On this clone: The same CDR3 can be traced to other DNA sequences in this sample. This rearrangement joins TRBV18 to TRBJ2-5, with a tentative D call TRBD2 (6 bases). V was pared by 2 bases and J by 5 bases, with 9 bases between. The CDR3 extends over 13 amino acids. Germline CDR1 is KGHSH and CDR2 is LQKENI. The CDR3 loop reads CASSPGGGETQYF. In nucleotides, the CDR3 is TGTGCCAGCTCACCAGGGGGAGGTGAGACCCAGTACTTC.

J is TRBJ2-3 and V is TRBV6-5; D remains ambiguous. Trimming took off 5 bases at V and 4 bases at J, with 13 bases between the two ends. The germline V gene has CDR1 MNHEY and CDR2 SVGAGI. This CDR3 is built from 14 residues. CDR3 region: CASSPRRVADTQYF. The CDR3 region has the DNA TGTGCCAGCAGTCCTCGCCGGGTTGCAGATACGCAGTATTTT.

The J gene is TRBJ2-2, the V gene TRBV7-3; 11 bases map to TRBD2. This CDR3 spans 15 amino acids. With 2 bases clipped from V and 6 bases from J, the junction kept 2 bases outside the gene matches. Germline V lookup: CDR1 SGHTA, CDR2 FQGTGA. Written as DNA, the CDR3 is TGTGCCAGCAGCTTAGGGACTAGCGGTTCCGGGGAGCTGTTTTTT. This gives the protein CASSLGTSGSGELFF.

This rearrangement joins TRBV6-5 to TRBJ2-7; TRBD2 matches 14 bases. Trimming at V came to 5 bases and at J to 6 bases, leaving 3 bases not matched to a gene. CDR1 MNHEY and CDR2 SVGAGI come from the germline V gene. This CDR3 is built from 14 residues. The CDR3: CASSLGTSGSEQYF. The CDR3 DNA reads TGTGCCAGCAGTCTCGGGACTAGCGGGAGCGAGCAGTACTTC.